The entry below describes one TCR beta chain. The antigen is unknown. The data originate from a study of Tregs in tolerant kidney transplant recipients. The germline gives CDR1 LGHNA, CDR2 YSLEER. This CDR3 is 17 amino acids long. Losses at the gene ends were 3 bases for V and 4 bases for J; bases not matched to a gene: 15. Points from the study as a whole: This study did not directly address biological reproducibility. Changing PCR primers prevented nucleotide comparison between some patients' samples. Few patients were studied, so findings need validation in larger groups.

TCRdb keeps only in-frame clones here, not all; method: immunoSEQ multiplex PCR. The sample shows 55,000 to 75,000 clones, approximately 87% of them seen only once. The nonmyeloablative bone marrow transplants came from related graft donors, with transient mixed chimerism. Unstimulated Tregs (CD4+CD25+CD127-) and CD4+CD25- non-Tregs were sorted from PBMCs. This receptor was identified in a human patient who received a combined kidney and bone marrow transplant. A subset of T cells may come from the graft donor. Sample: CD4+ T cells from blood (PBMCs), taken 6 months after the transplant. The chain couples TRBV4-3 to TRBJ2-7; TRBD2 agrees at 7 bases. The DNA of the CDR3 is TGCGCCAGCAGCCAGGAAGCACCTCCAGGGAGGGGTTACGAGCAGTACTTC. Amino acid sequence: CASSQEAPPGRGYEQYF.